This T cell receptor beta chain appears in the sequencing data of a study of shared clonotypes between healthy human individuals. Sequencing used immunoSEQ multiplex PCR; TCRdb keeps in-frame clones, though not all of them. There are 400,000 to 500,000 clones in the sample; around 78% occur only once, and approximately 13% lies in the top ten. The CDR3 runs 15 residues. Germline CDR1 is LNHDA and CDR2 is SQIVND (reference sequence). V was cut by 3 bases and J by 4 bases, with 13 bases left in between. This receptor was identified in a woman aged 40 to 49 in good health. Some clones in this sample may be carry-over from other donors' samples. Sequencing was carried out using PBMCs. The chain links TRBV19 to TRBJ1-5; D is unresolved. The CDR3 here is CASSIGPVGNQPQHF. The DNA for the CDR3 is TGTGCCAGTAGTATCGGGCCTGTAGGAAATCAGCCCCAGCATTTT.